The 21 T cell receptor beta chains below were found in one sample sequenced in a study of shared T cell receptors in the human thymus. Data came from immunoSEQ multiplex PCR; TCRdb stores just in-frame clones and leaves some out. The sample yields more than 300,000 clones, over 90% seen once. Source material: thymocytes. The receptors shown here come from a human donor.

For the CDR3, the DNA is TGCGCCAGCAGCCCAAGGGGGGGGGTCTACAATGAGCAGTTCTTC. It codes for CASSPRGGVYNEQFF. V gene TRBV4-3 combines with J gene TRBJ2-1; possible D gene TRBD2, 7 bases. The CDR3 spans 15 residues. Germline V gene lookup returns CDR1 LGHNA and CDR2 YSLEER. V shed 4 bases and J shed 3 bases, with 13 bases lying between them.

This clone was seen once. V usage is TRBV28 and J usage is TRBJ1-1; no reliable D call. Trimming removed 10 bases at V and 1 base at J, with 10 bases between. Germline lookup yields CDR1 MDHEN and CDR2 SYDVKM. The CDR3 is made up of 12 amino acids. CDR3 loop: CATIFKNTEAFF. The CDR3 nucleotides read TGTGCCACCATATTTAAGAACACTGAAGCTTTCTTT.

The chain couples TRBV4-1 to TRBJ2-6; D is perhaps TRBD1 or TRBD2 (5 bases each). In germline, CDR1 is MGHRA, CDR2 YSYEKL. V gave up 2 bases and J gave up 0 bases, with 20 bases separating them. The CDR3 covers 20 residues. The CDR3 is CASSQRGDPGHLSGANVLTF. The CDR3 nucleotides are TGCGCCAGCAGCCAAAGGGGAGATCCTGGACACCTCTCTGGGGCCAACGTCCTGACTTTC.

CDR3 DNA sequence: TGTGCCAGCAGTTTAAACCCACAGGGAGAAGGAAACACCATATATTTT. Its protein product is CASSLNPQGEGNTIYF. The chain couples TRBV28 to TRBJ1-3; the D gene is possibly TRBD1 (6 bases). Trimming pared 2 bases from V and 4 bases from J, leaving 15 bases between. The germline V gene encodes CDR1 MDHEN and CDR2 SYDVKM. There are 16 residues in the CDR3.

The rearrangement links TRBV7-2 to TRBJ1-3; TRBD1 aligns across 7 bases. Germline V CDR1 and CDR2: SGHTA, FQGNSA. The V gene end was trimmed by 3 bases and the J gene end by 4 bases; junction bases not matched to a gene: 15. This CDR3 region has 18 residues. CDR3 loop: CASSFAPRDRRSGNTIYF. The DNA for the CDR3 is TGTGCCAGCAGCTTCGCACCCCGGGACAGAAGGTCCGGAAACACCATATATTTT. Drawing the rest from reference TRBV7-2 and TRBJ1-3, the complete variable domain is GAGVSQSPSNKVTEKGKDVELRCDPISGHTALYWYRQSLGQGLEFLIYFQGNSAPDKSGLPSDRFSAERTGGSVSTLTIQRTQQEDSAVYLCASSFAPRDRRSGNTIYFGEGSWLTVV.

The rearrangement links TRBV28 to TRBJ2-5, with 10 bases matching TRBD2. Germline CDR1 MDHEN, CDR2 SYDVKM. Losses at the gene ends were 8 bases for V and 3 bases for J; bases not matched to a gene: 6. The CDR3 is made up of 14 amino acids. The CDR3 sequence is CASLELAGKETQYF. The CDR3, as DNA: TGTGCCAGCCTAGAACTAGCGGGAAAAGAGACCCAGTACTTC.

The V gene is TRBV5-4, the J gene TRBJ1-1, with a tentative D call TRBD1 (6 bases). With 0 bases removed from V and 11 bases from J, the gap between germline ends came to 17 bases. Germline CDR1 reads SGHNT; CDR2 reads YYREEE (reference sequence). This CDR3 is 14 amino acids long. This CDR3 is CASSLATTGHGAFF. The CDR3 nucleotides read TGTGCCAGCAGCTTGGCAACGACAGGACATGGGGCTTTCTTT. Together with reference TRBV5-4 and TRBJ1-1, the CDR3 gives the full variable domain: ETGVTQSPTHLIKTRGQQVTLRCSSQSGHNTVSWYQQALGQGPQFIFQYYREEENGRGNFPPRFSGLQFPNYSSELNVNALELDDSALYLCASSLATTGHGAFFGQGTRLTVV.

The chain couples TRBV5-1 to TRBJ1-3, with D tentatively TRBD1 (5 bases). V was shortened by 4 bases and J by 6 bases, with 11 bases between the two germline ends. Germline CDR1 SGHRS, CDR2 YFSETQ. This CDR3 has 13 residues. The CDR3 here is CASSLGRANTIYF. The DNA for the CDR3 is TGCGCCAGCAGCCTGGGGCGCGCAAACACCATATATTTT.

The chain recombines TRBV28 with TRBJ2-7; either TRBD1 or TRBD2 may supply D (7 bases each). The germline V gene encodes CDR1 MDHEN and CDR2 SYDVKM. V dropped 5 bases and J dropped 7 bases, with 12 bases sitting between them. This CDR3 has 12 residues. CDR3: CASSGRGGEQYF. The CDR3 nucleotides read TGTGCCAGCAGTGGCAGGGGGGGAGAGCAGTACTTC.

CDR3 DNA sequence: TGTGCCAGCAGTCTCCACACAGCCTACGAGCAGTACTTC. Its protein product is CASSLHTAYEQYF. The rearrangement uses TRBV27 and TRBJ2-7, with D unresolved. This CDR3 region has 13 residues. V lost 5 bases and J lost 2, with 10 bases in between. Germline V gene lookup returns CDR1 MNHEY and CDR2 SMNVEV (reference sequence).

This chain links TRBV27 with TRBJ2-7; D may be TRBD1 or TRBD2 (6 bases each). Germline CDR1 reads MNHEY; CDR2 reads SMNVEV (reference sequence). CDR3 size: 15 residues. V shed 3 bases and J shed 2 bases, with 14 bases lying between them. The CDR3: CASSLGGHRTYEQYF. Here the CDR3 DNA reads TGTGCCAGCAGTTTGGGGGGACATCGAACCTACGAGCAGTACTTC.

The chain carries TRBV18 and TRBJ2-7, with 10 bases fitting TRBD1. The junction had 16 bases not matched to a gene; V was cut back by 6 bases and J by 5 bases. CDR1 and CDR2 from the germline V gene are KGHSH and LQKENI. The CDR3 is 17 amino acids. The CDR3 sequence: CASSRETPGQGYHEQYF. The CDR3 coding sequence is TGTGCCAGCTCGCGAGAAACCCCGGGACAGGGGTACCACGAGCAGTACTTC.

This chain joins TRBV19 and TRBJ1-2, with a weak D call TRBD1 (6 bases). V lost 5 bases to trimming and J lost 4 bases, with 17 bases between them. This CDR3 is built from 15 residues. The germline V gene has CDR1 LNHDA and CDR2 SQIVND (reference sequence). CDR3 nucleotides: TGTGCCAGTAGTGCCCGGGACAAAGAGGTCTATGGCTACACCTTC. Its translation is CASSARDKEVYGYTF.

The chain combines TRBV6-1 with TRBJ1-5; the D is unclear. The CDR3 runs 15 residues. Germline assignment: CDR1 MNHNS and CDR2 SASEGT. Trimming shortened V by 3 bases and J by 3 bases, and 12 bases separated the two germline ends. The CDR3 sequence is CASSELYSSNQPQHF. The CDR3 nucleotides are TGTGCCAGCAGTGAGTTGTATAGCTCCAATCAGCCCCAGCATTTT.

The chain has TRBV6-6 and TRBJ2-2; D is ambiguous. This CDR3 has 15 amino acids. Trimming took off 7 bases at V and 4 bases at J, with 16 bases between the two ends. From germline, CDR1 is MNHNY and CDR2 SVGAGI (reference sequence). The CDR3 region is CASTRGDPTTGELFF. The CDR3 nucleotides read TGTGCCAGCACCCGCGGAGACCCCACCACCGGGGAGCTGTTTTTT.

V usage is TRBV5-5 and J usage is TRBJ2-1; no definite D call. Germline V gene data show CDR1 as SGHKS and CDR2 as YYEKEE (reference sequence). V dropped 0 bases and J dropped 4 bases, with 11 bases sitting between them. The CDR3 covers 15 residues. DNA of the CDR3: TGTGCCAGCAGCTTGGGGGAAGCGTGGTACAATGAGCAGTTCTTC. It is translated as CASSLGEAWYNEQFF.

This clone was seen just once. CDR3 sequence reads: CASSQTGTRVTGELFF. The CDR3 nucleotides read TGTGCCAGCAGCCAAACCGGGACTAGGGTCACCGGGGAGCTGTTTTTT. V gene TRBV4-2 combines with J gene TRBJ2-2, with TRBD2 identical over 8 bases. CDR1 and CDR2 (germline): LGHNA, YNFKEQ. V shed 2 bases and J 4 bases; nucleotides not matched to a gene: 6. The CDR3 contains 16 residues.

The DNA for the CDR3 is TGTGCCAGCAGCCGGGTTAAAACGCAGTATTTT. This gives the protein CASSRVKTQYF. The gene calls are TRBV28 and TRBJ2-3, with unresolved D. Trimming took 6 bases from V and 9 from J, leaving 10 bases between them. The length of the CDR3 is 11 residues. CDR1 is MDHEN and CDR2 is SYDVKM in the germline V gene.

This chain links TRBV11-3 with TRBJ2-1; 14 bases agree with TRBD2. This CDR3 region has 16 residues. The V segment lost 5 bases and the J segment 9 bases; nucleotides outside the gene matches: 9. Per germline, CDR1 SGHNT and CDR2 YENEEA. CDR3 amino acids: CASSPGLAGDRGEQFF. The CDR3 DNA sequence: TGTGCCAGCAGCCCGGGACTAGCGGGAGACCGCGGTGAGCAGTTCTTC. Complete variable domain (other parts from reference TRBV11-3 and TRBJ2-1): EAGVVQSPRYKIIEKKQPVAFWCNPISGHNTLYWYLQNLGQGPELLIRYENEEAVDDSQLPKDRFSAERLKGVDSTLKIQPAELGDSAVYLCASSPGLAGDRGEQFFGPGTRLTVL.

This chain links TRBV14 with TRBJ2-3; the D is unclear. This CDR3 has 16 residues. Trimming pared 0 bases from V and 1 base from J, leaving 11 bases between. The germline gives CDR1 SGHDN, CDR2 FVKESK. In DNA form, the CDR3 reads TGTGCCAGCAGCCAAGAAGAGAGCGACCGCACAGATACGCAGTATTTT. Its protein is CASSQEESDRTDTQYF. The entire variable domain, with the rest obtained from reference TRBV14 and TRBJ2-3, is as follows: EAGVTQFPSHSVIEKGQTVTLRCDPISGHDNLYWYRRVMGKEIKFLLHFVKESKQDESGMPNNRFLAERTGGTYSTLKVQPAELEDSGVYFCASSQEESDRTDTQYFGPGTRLTVL.

The J gene is TRBJ2-7, the V gene TRBV28; 12 positions agree with TRBD2. The CDR3 consists of 15 residues. Losses at the gene ends were 4 bases for V and 1 base for J; bases not matched to a gene: 2. CDR1 is MDHEN, CDR2 SYDVKM, per germline. CDR3 nucleotide sequence: TGTGCCAGCAGTTCTAGCGGGAGGGATTCCTACGAGCAGTACTTC. Encoded protein: CASSSSGRDSYEQYF.